This TCR beta chain stems from a study of Graves' ophthalmopathy and Graves' hyperthyroidism. Notes on the study in general: Between ophthalmopathy and stable hyperthyroidism, a 13-signature model drew a separation with 87.88% sensitivity and 75% to 82% specificity.

The CDR3 runs 14 residues. Trimming pared 6 bases from V and 6 bases from J, leaving 14 bases between. The germline V gene has CDR1 MNHEY and CDR2 SVGEGT. Uncontrolled infections, other autoimmune diseases, pregnancy or lactation barred patients from enrollment. RNA transcripts yielded amplified TCR beta CDR3 regions. HTBI primers were employed in first-round RT-PCR, then a second-round multiplex PCR followed. TCRdb recomputed calls from the multiplex PCR reads with MiXCR, one row per CDR3 protein. The sample consists of 150,000 or so distinct CDR3 sequences, around 40% of them appearing once. A remark on this clonotype: The antigen remains undetermined.

This receptor was obtained from a man aged 25-45 years with Graves' ophthalmopathy. Material: peripheral blood. The chain combines TRBV6-2 or TRBV6-3 with TRBJ2-2, with D perhaps matching TRBD1 (5 bases). The CDR3: CASSPTGHPGELFF. CDR3 bases: TGTGCCAGCAGCCCAACCGGACACCCCGGGGAGCTGTTTTTT.